The subject of this entry is one TCR beta chain. Its antigen is still unknown. The data originate from a study of persistence of HIV-infected CD4 T cells. Study outcomes and limitations: CMV- and Gag-responding cells had lower TCRbeta richness than CD3/CD28-responding cells. Antigen-responding cells were enriched for degenerate expanded CDR3beta sequences.

Overlapping HIV-1 Gag 15-mer peptides at 1 ug per peptide per mL were used. CD40L/CD69 double-negative CD45RO-high memory CD4+ T cells were collected. Donors had CD4+ T cell counts above 400 cells/uL and were CMV-seropositive. A roughly 17-hour stimulation of CD8-depleted PBMCs used anti-CD28/CD49d costimulation, CD40-blocking antibody and enfuvirtide. The libraries were made with immunoSEQ version 4 in survey mode. The method was immunoSEQ multiplex PCR; TCRdb's version includes in-frame clones alone and lacks a portion of them. In the table there are about 40,000 clones, about 80% of which are singletons. The germline V gene encodes CDR1 SGHNT and CDR2 YYREEE (reference sequence). The CDR3 length is 15 residues. The V gene lost 2 bases and the J gene lost 2 bases, with 11 bases spanning the gap.

This TCR came from an adult man with HIV who was CMV-seropositive. The input for sequencing was CD4+ T cells sorted from PBMCs after approximately 19-hour stimulation, taken from a patient who received antiretroviral therapy. The gene calls are TRBV5-4 and TRBJ2-1, with a weak D call TRBD1 (6 bases). CDR3 region: CASSLGGEPYNEQFF. In DNA form, the CDR3 reads TGTGCCAGCAGCTTAGGGGGAGAACCCTACAATGAGCAGTTCTTC. Full variable domain (missing parts from reference TRBV5-4 and TRBJ2-1): ETGVTQSPTHLIKTRGQQVTLRCSSQSGHNTVSWYQQALGQGPQFIFQYYREEENGRGNFPPRFSGLQFPNYSSELNVNALELDDSALYLCASSLGGEPYNEQFFGPGTRLTVL.